This TCR beta chain was sequenced in a study of blood T cell repertoires in COVID-19 (dated by TCRdb to 2019 to 2021). A note on the overall study: Samples covering the acute and convalescent phases of COVID-19 were provided by collaborators in the United States, Italy and Spain. The material from the prospective study consisted of cDNA or gDNA derived from T cells, B-cell-depleted T cells, or PBMCs. The dataset comprised deeply sampled blood TCRbeta repertoires from subjects exposed to, actively infected with, or recovered from COVID-19. The repertoires were made available in a free public database intended to serve as a resource for research on the immune response to SARS-CoV-2. The samples were drawn from two sources: the first 160 participants of the ongoing ImmuneRACE study, and 1,000 to 1,500 subjects contributed by 6 global collaborators. Nearly every sample came with metadata listing a de-identified subject ID, COVID-19 status, age in years and sex. Where available, HLA class I and class II types were obtained from metadata supplied by the sample provider rather than from assay-based typing. Broader findings and caveats from the paper: The quantity of clinical and demographic metadata differed by source and by participant and was supplied without curation.

Enrolling through a virtual design, the prospective study's participants ranged in age from about 18 to 89 years and lived across 24 United States geographic areas. In the prospective study, participants were assigned to cohorts based on the clinical history participants reported in a screening survey and a study questionnaire. For ImmuneRACE Cohort 3, a participant was defined as recovered based on two consecutive negative NP/OP PCR tests, clearance by a healthcare professional, or resolution of symptoms. Mobile phlebotomists in the prospective study collected whole blood, serum and a nasopharyngeal or oropharyngeal swab from every participant. Additional blood draws and questionnaires over an approximately two-month period could optionally be provided by prospective study participants. Before DNA extraction, blood samples from the prospective study were shipped at room temperature or frozen.

About this clone: What antigen it recognizes has not been identified. Nothing much larger sits one base from this clone, and base qualities are not available.

The cysteine opens and the phenylalanine closes a CDR3 of 16 amino acids. Of the read, only the CDR3 DNA is kept; its 48 bases are in frame from base 1. Deletion took 0 bases off V and 4 bases off J, with a span of 16 bases between the germline ends. CDR1 and CDR2, per the germline V gene, are SGHRS and YFSETQ. The immunoSEQ Assay, a bias-controlled multiplex PCR, was used to amplify TCRbeta CDR3 regions from genomic DNA. The authors processed their data as follows. The number of nucleated cells in each sample was estimated by amplification of reference gene primers within the assay. Sequence reads were collapsed and filtered to measure the absolute abundance of every unique TCRbeta CDR3 rearrangement. For each sample, productive Simpson clonality was calculated by taking the square root of Simpson's diversity index across productive rearrangements. The table comes from immuneACCESS by way of TCRdb, which keeps in-frame sequences with V and J called. Part of the clones is missing from these tables; in studies checked, under half for an unresolved V gene and the rest for unknown reasons. The V and J calls and clone size were taken over from that table, and D and trimming were inferred from the DNA. In all, the sample holds about 150,000 clones, and around 85% of those were seen once. The ten largest clonotypes hold more than 5% of the sample.

The chain is assembled from TRBV5-1 and TRBJ1-2; no D gene call is confident. The specimen sequenced was PBMCs or T cells enriched from blood (not recorded which). This TCR came from a woman aged 40 to 55 who had recovered from COVID-19. The DNA sequence is given as TGCGCCAGCAGCTTGGATCCCCGGGAATACGGCTATGGCTACACCTTC. Translated, it reads CASSLDPREYGYGYTF.